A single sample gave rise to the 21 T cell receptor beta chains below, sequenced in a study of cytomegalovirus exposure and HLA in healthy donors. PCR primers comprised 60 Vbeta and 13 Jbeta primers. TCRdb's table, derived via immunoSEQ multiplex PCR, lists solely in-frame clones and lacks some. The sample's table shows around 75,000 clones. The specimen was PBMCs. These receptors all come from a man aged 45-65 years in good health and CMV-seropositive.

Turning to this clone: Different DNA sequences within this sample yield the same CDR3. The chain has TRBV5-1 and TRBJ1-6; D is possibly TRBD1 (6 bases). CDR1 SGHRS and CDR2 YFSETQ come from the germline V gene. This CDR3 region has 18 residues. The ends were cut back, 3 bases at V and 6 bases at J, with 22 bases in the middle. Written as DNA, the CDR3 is TGCGCCAGCAGCTCTTTCACGACAGGAGAAAGCTCTAATTCACCCCTCCACTTT. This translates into CASSSFTTGESSNSPLHF. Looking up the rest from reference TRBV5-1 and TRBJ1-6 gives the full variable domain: KAGVTQTPRYLIKTRGQQVTLSCSPISGHRSVSWYQQTPGQGLQFLFEYFSETQRNKGNFPGRFSGRQFSNSRSEMNVSTLELGDSALYLCASSSFTTGESSNSPLHFGNGTRLTVT.

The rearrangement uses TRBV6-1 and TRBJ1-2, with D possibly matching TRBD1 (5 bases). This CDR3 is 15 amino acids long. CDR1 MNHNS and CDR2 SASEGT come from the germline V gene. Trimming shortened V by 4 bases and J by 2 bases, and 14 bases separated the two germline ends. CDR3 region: CASSGQTSKNYGYTF. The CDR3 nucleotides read TGTGCCAGCAGTGGACAGACTAGCAAAAACTATGGCTACACCTTC.

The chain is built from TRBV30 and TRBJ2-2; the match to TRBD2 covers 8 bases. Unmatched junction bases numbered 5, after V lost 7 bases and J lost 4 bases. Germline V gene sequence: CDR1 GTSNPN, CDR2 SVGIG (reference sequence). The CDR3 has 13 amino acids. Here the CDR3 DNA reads TGTGCCTTCCGGGGGGGAGGCACCGGGGAGCTGTTTTTT. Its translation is CAFRGGGTGELFF.

Here the CDR3 reads CASSLGHQQETQYF. The CDR3 DNA reads TGTGCCAGCAGCCTTGGACACCAGCAAGAGACCCAGTACTTC. The chain uses TRBV7-9 and TRBJ2-5; D might be TRBD1 (5 bases). Germline loops: CDR1 SEHNR, CDR2 FQNEAQ (reference sequence). The CDR3 has 14 amino acids. The V end lost 5 bases, the J end lost 2 bases, and 12 bases lay between the germline ends.

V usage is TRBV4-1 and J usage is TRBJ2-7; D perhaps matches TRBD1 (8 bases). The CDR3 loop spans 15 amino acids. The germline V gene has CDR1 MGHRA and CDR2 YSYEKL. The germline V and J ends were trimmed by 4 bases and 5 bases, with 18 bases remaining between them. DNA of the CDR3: TGCGCCAGCAGCCTTGGACAGGGAGGGCGGAACGAGCAGTACGTC. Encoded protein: CASSLGQGGRNEQYV.

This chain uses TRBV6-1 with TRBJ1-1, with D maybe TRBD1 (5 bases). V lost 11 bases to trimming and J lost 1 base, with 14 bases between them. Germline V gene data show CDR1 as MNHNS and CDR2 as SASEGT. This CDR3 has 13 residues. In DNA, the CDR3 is TGTGCCTCCCAAAGGGGATCGAACACTGAAGCTTTCTTT. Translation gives CASQRGSNTEAFF.

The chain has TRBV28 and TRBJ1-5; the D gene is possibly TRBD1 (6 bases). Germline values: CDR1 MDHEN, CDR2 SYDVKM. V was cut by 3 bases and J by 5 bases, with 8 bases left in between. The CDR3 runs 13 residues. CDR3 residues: CASSLTGDQPQHF. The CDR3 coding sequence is TGTGCCAGCAGTTTGACAGGTGATCAGCCCCAGCATTTT. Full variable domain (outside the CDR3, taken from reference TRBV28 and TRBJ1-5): DVKVTQSSRYLVKRTGEKVFLECVQDMDHENMFWYRQDPGLGLRLIYFSYDVKMKEKGDIPEGYSVSREKKERFSLILESASTNQTSMYLCASSLTGDQPQHFGDGTRLSIL.

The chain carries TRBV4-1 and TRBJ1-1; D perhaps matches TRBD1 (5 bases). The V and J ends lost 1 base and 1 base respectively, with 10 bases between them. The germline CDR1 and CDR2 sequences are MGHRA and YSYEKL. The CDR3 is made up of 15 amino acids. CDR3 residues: CASSQAGGGNTEAFF. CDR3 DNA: TGCGCCAGCAGCCAAGCCGGGGGAGGGAACACTGAAGCTTTCTTT.

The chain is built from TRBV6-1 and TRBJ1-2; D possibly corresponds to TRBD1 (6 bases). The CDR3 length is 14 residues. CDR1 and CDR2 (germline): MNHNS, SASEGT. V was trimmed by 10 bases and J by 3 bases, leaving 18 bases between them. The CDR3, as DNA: TGTGCCACTCAAACACGGACAGCGCACTATGGCTACACCTTC. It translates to CATQTRTAHYGYTF.

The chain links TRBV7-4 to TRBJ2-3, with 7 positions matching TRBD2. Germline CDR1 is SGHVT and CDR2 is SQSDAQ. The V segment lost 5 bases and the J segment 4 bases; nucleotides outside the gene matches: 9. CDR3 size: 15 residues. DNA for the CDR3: TGTGCCAGCAGCAAACGGGACTACTCTCCAGATACGCAGTATTTT. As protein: CASSKRDYSPDTQYF.

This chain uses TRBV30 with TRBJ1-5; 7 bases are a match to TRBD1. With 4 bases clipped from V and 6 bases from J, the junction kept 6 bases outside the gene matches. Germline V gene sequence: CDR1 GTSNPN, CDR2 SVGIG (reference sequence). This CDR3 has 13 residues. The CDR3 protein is CAWTKGAGQPQHF. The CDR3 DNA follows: TGTGCCTGGACCAAGGGGGCGGGTCAGCCCCAGCATTTT.

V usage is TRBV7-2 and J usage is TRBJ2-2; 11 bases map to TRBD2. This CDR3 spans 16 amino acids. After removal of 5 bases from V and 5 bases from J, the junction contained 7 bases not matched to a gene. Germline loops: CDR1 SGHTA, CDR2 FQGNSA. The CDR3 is CASSQGLAGGTGELFF. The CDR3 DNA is TGTGCCAGCAGCCAAGGGCTAGCGGGGGGTACCGGGGAGCTGTTTTTT.

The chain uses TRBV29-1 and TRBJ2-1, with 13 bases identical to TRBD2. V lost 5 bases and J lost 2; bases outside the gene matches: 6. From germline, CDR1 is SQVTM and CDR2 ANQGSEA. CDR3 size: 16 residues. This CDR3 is CSVPNTSGGAYNEQFF. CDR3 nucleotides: TGCAGCGTTCCCAATACTAGCGGGGGGGCCTACAATGAGCAGTTCTTC.

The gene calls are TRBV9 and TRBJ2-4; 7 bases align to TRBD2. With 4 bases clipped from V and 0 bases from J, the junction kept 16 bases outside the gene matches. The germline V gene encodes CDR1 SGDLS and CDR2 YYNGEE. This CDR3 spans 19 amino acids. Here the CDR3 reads CASSPPLTRGDLAKNIQYF. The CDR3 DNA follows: TGTGCCAGCAGCCCTCCTCTCACCCGGGGGGACTTAGCCAAAAACATTCAGTACTTC.

The CDR3 is CASSPGGSGLTGELFF. The CDR3 DNA is TGTGCCAGTAGTCCGGGGGGTAGCGGGTTGACCGGGGAGCTGTTTTTT. The rearrangement uses TRBV19 and TRBJ2-2, with TRBD2 matching over 7 bases. Germline V lookup: CDR1 LNHDA, CDR2 SQIVND (reference sequence). The CDR3 runs to 16 residues. V gave up 5 bases and J gave up 5 bases; unmatched junction bases: 11.

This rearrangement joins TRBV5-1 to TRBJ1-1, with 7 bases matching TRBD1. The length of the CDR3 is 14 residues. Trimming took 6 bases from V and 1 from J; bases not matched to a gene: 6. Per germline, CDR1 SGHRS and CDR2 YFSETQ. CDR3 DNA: TGCGCCAGCACCTTCTGGACAGGGAACACTGAAGCTTTCTTT. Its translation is CASTFWTGNTEAFF.

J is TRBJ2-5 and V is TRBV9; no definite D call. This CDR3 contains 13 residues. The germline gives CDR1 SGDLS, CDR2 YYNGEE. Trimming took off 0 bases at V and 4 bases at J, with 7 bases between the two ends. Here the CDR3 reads CASSVGPGETQYF. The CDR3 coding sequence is TGTGCCAGCAGCGTAGGCCCAGGAGAGACCCAGTACTTC.

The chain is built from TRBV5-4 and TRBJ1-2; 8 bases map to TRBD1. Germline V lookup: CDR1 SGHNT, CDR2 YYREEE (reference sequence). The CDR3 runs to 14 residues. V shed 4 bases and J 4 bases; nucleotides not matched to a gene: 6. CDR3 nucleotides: TGTGCCAGCAGCCACCGACAGGGGTCCTATGGCTACACCTTC. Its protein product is CASSHRQGSYGYTF.

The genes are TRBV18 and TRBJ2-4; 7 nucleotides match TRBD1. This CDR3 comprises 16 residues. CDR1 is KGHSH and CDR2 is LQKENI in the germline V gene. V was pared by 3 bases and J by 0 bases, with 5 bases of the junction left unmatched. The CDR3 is CASSPDRALAKNIQYF. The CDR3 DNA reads TGTGCCAGCTCACCTGACAGGGCTCTAGCCAAAAACATTCAGTACTTC.

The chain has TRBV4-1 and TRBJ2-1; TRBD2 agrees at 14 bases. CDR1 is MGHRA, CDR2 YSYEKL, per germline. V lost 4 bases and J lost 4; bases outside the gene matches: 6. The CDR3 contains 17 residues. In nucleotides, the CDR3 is TGCGCCAGCAGCCTTTCGACTAGCGGGGGGGTTTACAATGAGCAGTTCTTC. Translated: CASSLSTSGGVYNEQFF.

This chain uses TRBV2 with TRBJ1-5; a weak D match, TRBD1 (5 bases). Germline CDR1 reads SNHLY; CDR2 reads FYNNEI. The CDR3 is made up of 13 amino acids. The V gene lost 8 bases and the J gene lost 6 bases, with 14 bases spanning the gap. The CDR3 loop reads CASAPPGGQPQHF. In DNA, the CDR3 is TGTGCCAGCGCTCCTCCGGGGGGTCAGCCCCAGCATTTT.